In its sample, the clone carrying this T cell receptor (beta chain) was seen many times. What it binds is unknown. V was clipped by 3 bases and J by 0 bases, with 8 bases between them. CDR3 length: 14 residues. This sample is drawn from a study of response to subunit inactivated influenza vaccine. Study outcomes and limitations: Authors suggested few new T cells are recruited by each seasonal influenza vaccination.

TCRdb called the RT-PCR reads again in MiXCR, with one record for every CDR3 protein. The sample includes roughly 500,000 distinct CDR3 sequences, approximately 15% seen only once; the top ten take 3%. This chain connects TRBV12-3 or TRBV12-4 to TRBJ1-1; TRBD1 is a possible D gene (5 bases). The source is a man aged 50 to 75 who received an inactivated influenza vaccine. Sequences were derived from CD4+ T cells sorted from PBMCs, sampled 23 months after vaccination. The CDR3 DNA reads as TGTGCCAGCAGTTTCGACAGCATGAACACTGAAGCTTTCTTT. It encodes CASSFDSMNTEAFF.